This section outlines one T cell receptor beta chain sequence together with its context. V dropped 2 bases and J dropped 9; count of bases not matched to a gene: 7. The germline V gene encodes CDR1 MNHNS and CDR2 SASEGT. There are 14 residues in the CDR3. The sample comes from a study of OX40 agonist ivuxolimab in advanced cancers. The wider study: Patients receiving dose escalation had hepatocellular carcinoma, melanoma, renal cell or head and neck cancer. Partial responses were seen in three patients, one with hepatocellular carcinoma and two with cutaneous melanoma.

This table comes from immunoSEQ multiplex PCR, and its TCRdb copy is limited to in-frame clones, with some not included. The table has roughly 72,000 clones, roughly 94% seen once; the top ten hold around 16%. The chain recombines TRBV6-1 with TRBJ2-1; TRBD2 matches at 7 bases. The material sequenced was CD4+ or CD8+ T cells sorted from blood, taken in a trial of the OX40 agonist ivuxolimab. The TCR comes from an adult with an advanced solid tumor such as melanoma, head and neck, liver or kidney cancer. This CDR3 is CASSESAGAIEQFF. CDR3 coding DNA: TGTGCCAGCAGTGAATCGGCGGGAGCGATTGAGCAGTTCTTC.